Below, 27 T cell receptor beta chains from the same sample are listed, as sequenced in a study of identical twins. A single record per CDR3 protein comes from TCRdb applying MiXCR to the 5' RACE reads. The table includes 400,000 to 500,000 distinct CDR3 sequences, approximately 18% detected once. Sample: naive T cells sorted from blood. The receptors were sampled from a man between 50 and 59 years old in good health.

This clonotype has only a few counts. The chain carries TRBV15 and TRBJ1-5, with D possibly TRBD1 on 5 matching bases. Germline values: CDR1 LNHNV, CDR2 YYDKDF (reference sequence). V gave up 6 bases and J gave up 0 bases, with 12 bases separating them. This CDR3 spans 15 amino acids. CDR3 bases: TGTGCCACCAGTTCGGACATTTATAGCAATCAGCCCCAGCATTTT. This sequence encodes CATSSDIYSNQPQHF.

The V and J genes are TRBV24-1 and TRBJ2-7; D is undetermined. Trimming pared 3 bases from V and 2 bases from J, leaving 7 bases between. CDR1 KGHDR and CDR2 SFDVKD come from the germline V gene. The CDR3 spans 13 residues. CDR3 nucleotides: TGTGCCACCAGTGATGGTAGCACCTACGAGCAGTACTTC. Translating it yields CATSDGSTYEQYF.

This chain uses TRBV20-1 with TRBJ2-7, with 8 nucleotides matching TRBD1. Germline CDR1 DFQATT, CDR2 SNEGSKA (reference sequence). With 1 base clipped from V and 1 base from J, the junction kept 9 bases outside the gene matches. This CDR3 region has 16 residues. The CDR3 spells CSARGVDREKSYEQYF. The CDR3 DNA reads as TGCAGTGCTAGAGGGGTGGACAGGGAAAAGTCCTACGAGCAGTACTTC.

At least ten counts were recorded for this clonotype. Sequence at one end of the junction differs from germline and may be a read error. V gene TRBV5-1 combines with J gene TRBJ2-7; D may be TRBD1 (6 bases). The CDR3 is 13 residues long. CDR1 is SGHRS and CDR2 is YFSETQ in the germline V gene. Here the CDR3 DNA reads TGTGCCAGCAGCCTGACAGGTCCCTACGAGCAGTACTTC. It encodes CASSLTGPYEQYF.

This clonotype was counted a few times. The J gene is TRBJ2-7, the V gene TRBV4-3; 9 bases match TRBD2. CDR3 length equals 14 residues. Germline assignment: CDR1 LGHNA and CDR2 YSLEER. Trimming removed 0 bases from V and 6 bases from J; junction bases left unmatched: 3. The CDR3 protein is CASSQDSGSGEQYF. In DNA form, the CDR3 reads TGCGCCAGCAGCCAAGATAGCGGGAGCGGCGAGCAGTACTTC.

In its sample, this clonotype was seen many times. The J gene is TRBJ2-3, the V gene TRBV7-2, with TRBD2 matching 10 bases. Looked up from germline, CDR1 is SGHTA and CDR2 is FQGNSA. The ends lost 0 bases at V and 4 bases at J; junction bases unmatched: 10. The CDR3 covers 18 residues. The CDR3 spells CASSLAPSGSYLPDTQYF. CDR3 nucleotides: TGTGCCAGCAGCTTAGCGCCTAGCGGGAGTTATCTCCCAGATACGCAGTATTTT.

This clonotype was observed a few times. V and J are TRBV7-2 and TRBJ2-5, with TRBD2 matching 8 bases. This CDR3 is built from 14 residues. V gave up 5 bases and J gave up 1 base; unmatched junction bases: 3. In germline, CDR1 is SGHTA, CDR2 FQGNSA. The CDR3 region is CASSRSGVQETQYF. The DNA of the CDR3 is TGTGCCAGCAGCCGTAGCGGGGTCCAAGAGACCCAGTACTTC.

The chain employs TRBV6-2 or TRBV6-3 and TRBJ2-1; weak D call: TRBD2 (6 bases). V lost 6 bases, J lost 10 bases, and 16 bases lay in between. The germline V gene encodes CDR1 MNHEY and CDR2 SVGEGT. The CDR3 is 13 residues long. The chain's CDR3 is CASRDSGLGEQFF. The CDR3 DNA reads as TGTGCCAGCAGGGATAGCGGACTTGGGGAGCAGTTCTTC.

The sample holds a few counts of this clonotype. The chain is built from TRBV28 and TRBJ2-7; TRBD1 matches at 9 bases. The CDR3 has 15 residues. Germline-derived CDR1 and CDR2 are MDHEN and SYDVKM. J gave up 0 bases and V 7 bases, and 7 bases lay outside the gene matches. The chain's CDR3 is CASNPTGGRSYEQYF. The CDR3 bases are TGTGCCAGCAATCCCACAGGGGGCCGCTCCTACGAGCAGTACTTC. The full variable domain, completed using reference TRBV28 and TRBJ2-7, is DVKVTQSSRYLVKRTGEKVFLECVQDMDHENMFWYRQDPGLGLRLIYFSYDVKMKEKGDIPEGYSVSREKKERFSLILESASTNQTSMYLCASNPTGGRSYEQYFGPGTRLTVT.

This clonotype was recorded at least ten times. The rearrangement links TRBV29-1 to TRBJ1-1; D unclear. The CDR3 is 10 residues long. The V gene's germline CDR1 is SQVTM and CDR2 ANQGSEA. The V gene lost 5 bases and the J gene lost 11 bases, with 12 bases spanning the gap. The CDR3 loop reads CSVFREYAFF. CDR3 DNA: TGCAGCGTTTTCCGGGAGTACGCTTTCTTT.

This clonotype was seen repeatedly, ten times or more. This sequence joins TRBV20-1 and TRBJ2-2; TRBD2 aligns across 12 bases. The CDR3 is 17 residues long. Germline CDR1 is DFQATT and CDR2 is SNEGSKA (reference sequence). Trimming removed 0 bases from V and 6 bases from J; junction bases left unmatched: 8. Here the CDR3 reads CSARDTSGRPGSGELFF. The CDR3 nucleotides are TGCAGTGCTAGAGATACTAGCGGGAGGCCCGGATCCGGGGAGCTGTTTTTT.

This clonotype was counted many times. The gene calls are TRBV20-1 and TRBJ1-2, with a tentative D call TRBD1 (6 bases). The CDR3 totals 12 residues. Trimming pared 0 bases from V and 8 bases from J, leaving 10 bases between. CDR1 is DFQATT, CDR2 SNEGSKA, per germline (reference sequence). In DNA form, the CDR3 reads TGCAGTGCTAGAGATCCAGGGGAGGGCTACACCTTC. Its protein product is CSARDPGEGYTF.

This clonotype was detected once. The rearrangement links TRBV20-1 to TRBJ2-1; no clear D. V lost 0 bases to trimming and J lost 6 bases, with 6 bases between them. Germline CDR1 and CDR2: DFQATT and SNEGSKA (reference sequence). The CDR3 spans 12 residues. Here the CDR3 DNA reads TGCAGTGCTAGAGATCATGTCAATGAGCAGTTCTTC. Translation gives CSARDHVNEQFF.

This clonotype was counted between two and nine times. CDR3 amino acids: CASSKGTAISSYNEQFF. CDR3 coding DNA: TGTGCCAGCAGTAAAGGGACAGCTATCAGCTCCTACAATGAGCAGTTCTTC. This sequence joins TRBV6-4 and TRBJ2-1; 7 bases are shared with TRBD1. The V gene's germline CDR1 is MRHNA and CDR2 SNTAGT. Trimming removed 5 bases from V and 0 bases from J; junction bases left unmatched: 10. The CDR3 totals 17 residues.

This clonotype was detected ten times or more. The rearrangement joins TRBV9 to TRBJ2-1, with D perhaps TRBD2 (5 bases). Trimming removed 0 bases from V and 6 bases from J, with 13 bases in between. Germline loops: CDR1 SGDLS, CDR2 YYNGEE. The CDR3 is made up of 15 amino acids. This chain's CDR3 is CASSVGTSSANEQFF. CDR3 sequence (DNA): TGTGCCAGCAGCGTAGGTACTAGTTCAGCCAATGAGCAGTTCTTC.

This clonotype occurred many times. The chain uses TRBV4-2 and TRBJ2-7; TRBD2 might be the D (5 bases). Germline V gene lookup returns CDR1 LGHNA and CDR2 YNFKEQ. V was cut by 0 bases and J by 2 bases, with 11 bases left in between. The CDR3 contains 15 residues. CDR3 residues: CASSQDLAGTYEQYF. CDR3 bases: TGTGCCAGCAGCCAAGATTTGGCGGGCACCTACGAGCAGTACTTC.

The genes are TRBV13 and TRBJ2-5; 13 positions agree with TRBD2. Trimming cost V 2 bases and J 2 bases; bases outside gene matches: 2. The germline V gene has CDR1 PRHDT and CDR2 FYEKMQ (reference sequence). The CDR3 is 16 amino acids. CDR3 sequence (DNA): TGTGCCAGCAGCTTAAGGGGACTAGCGGGACAAGAGACCCAGTACTTC. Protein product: CASSLRGLAGQETQYF.

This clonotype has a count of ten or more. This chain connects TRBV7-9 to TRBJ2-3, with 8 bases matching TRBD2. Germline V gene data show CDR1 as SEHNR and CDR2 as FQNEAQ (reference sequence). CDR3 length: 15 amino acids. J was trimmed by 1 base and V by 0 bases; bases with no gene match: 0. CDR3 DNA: TGTGCCAGCAGCTTAGCTAGCGGGGGCACAGATACGCAGTATTTT. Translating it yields CASSLASGGTDTQYF.

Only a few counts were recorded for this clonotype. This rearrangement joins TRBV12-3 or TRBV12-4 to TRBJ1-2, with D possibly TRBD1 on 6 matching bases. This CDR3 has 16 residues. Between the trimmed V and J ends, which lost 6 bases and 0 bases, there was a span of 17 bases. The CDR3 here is CASSYRDIETNYGYTF. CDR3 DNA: TGTGCCAGCAGCTACCGGGACATCGAGACTAACTATGGCTACACCTTC.

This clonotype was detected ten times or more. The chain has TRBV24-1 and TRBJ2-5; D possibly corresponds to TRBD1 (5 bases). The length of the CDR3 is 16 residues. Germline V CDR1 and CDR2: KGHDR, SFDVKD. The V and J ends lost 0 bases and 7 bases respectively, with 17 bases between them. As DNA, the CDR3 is TGTGCCACCAGTGATTTGCGAAACGACAGAAAGGGGACCCAGTACTTC. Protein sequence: CATSDLRNDRKGTQYF.

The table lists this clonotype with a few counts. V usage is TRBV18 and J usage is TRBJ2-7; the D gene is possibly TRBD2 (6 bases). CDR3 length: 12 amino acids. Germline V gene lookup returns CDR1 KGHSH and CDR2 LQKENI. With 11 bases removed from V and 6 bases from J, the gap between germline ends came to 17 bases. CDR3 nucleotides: TGTGCCGCCGGGGGAGTCCCCCTCGAGCAGTACTTC. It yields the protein CAAGGVPLEQYF.

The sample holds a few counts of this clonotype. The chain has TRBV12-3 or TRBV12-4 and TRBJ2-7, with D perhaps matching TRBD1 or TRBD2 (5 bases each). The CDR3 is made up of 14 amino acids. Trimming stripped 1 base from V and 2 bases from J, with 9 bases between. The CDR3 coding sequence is TGTGCCAGCAGTTTAGTCGGGACCCCCTACGAGCAGTACTTC. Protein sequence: CASSLVGTPYEQYF.

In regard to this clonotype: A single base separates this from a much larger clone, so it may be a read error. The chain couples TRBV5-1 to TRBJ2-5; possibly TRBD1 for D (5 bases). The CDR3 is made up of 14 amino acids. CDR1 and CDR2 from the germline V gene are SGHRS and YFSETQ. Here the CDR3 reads CDSSLQAYQETQYF. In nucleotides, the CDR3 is TGCGACAGCAGCTTACAGGCTTACCAAGAGACCCAGTACTTC.

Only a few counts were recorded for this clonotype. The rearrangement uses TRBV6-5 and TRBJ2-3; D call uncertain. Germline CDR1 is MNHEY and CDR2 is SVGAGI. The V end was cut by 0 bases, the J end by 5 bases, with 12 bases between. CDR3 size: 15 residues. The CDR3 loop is CASSYSILLQDTQYF. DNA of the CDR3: TGTGCCAGCAGTTACTCGATACTGTTACAAGATACGCAGTATTTT.

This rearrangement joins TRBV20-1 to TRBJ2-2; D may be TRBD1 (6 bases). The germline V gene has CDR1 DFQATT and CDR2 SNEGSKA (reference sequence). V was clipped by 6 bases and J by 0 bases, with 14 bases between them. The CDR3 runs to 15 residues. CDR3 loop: CSATTGSPNTGELFF. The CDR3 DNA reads TGCAGTGCGACTACAGGGTCCCCGAACACCGGGGAGCTGTTTTTT.

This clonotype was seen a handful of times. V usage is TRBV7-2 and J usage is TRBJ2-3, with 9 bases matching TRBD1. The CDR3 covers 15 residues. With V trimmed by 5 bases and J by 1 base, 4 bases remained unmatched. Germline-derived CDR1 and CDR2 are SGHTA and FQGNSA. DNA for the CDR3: TGTGCCAGCAGCCAAAGGACAGGGGGCACAGATACGCAGTATTTT. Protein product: CASSQRTGGTDTQYF. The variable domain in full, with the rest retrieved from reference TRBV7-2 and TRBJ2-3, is GAGVSQSPSNKVTEKGKDVELRCDPISGHTALYWYRQSLGQGLEFLIYFQGNSAPDKSGLPSDRFSAERTGGSVSTLTIQRTQQEDSAVYLCASSQRTGGTDTQYFGPGTRLTVL.

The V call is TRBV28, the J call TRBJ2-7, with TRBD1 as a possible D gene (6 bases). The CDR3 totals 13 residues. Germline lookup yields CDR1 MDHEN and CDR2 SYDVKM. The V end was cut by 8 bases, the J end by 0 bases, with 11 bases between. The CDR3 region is CASRDIYSYEQYF. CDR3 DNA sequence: TGTGCCAGCCGGGACATATACTCCTACGAGCAGTACTTC.